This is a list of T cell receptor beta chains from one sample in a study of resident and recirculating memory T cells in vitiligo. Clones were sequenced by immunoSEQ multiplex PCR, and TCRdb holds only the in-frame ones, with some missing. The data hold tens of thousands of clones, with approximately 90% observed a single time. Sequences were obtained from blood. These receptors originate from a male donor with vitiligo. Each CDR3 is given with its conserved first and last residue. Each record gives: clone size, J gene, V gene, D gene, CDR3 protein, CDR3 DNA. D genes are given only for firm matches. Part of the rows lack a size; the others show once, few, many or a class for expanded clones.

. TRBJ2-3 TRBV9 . CASSVALADTQYF TGTGCCAGCAGCGTAGCCCTAGCAGATACGCAGTATTTT
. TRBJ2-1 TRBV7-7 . CASSSGLYNEQFF TGTGCTAGCAGCTCGGGACTCTACAATGAGCAGTTCTTC
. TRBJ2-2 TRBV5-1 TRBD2 CASSLLGTSGGAATGELFF TGCGCCAGCAGCTTGTTGGGGACTAGCGGGGGGGCCGCCACCGGGGAGCTGTTTTTT
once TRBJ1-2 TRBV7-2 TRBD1 CASSLGRGPSNYGYTF TGTGCCAGCAGCTTAGGGAGGGGGCCATCTAACTATGGCTACACCTTC
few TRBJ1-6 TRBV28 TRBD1 CASSWDRDNSPLHF TGTGCCAGCAGCTGGGACAGGGACAATTCACCCCTCCACTTT
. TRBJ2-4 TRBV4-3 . CASSLSTVAKNIQYF TGCGCCAGCAGCCTATCAACAGTAGCCAAAAACATTCAGTACTTC
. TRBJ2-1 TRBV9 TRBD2 CASSVVASGAQGSEQFF TGTGCCAGCAGCGTAGTGGCTAGCGGGGCCCAGGGGAGTGAGCAGTTCTTC
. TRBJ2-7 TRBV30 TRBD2 CAWNWYSRGEPYEQYF TGTGCCTGGAATTGGTACAGTCGGGGGGAACCATACGAGCAGTACTTC
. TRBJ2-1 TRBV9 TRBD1 CASSETWDRSYNEQFF TGTGCCAGCAGTGAGACGTGGGACAGGTCCTACAATGAGCAGTTCTTC
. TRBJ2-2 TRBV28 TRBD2 CASSFFLAGGQRTGELFF TGTGCCAGCAGTTTTTTCCTAGCGGGGGGCCAGCGGACCGGGGAGCTGTTTTTT
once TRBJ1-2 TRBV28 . CASSATGIHTF TGTGCCAGCAGTGCCACCGGGATCCACACCTTC
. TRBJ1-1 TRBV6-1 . CASSQSLNTEAFF TGTGCCAGCAGTCAAAGCCTGAACACTGAAGCTTTCTTT
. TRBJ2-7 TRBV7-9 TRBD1 CASSLGQGHRHEQYF TGTGCCAGCAGCCTGGGACAGGGTCATCGTCACGAGCAGTACTTC
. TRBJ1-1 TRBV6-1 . CASSRTANTEAFF TGTGCCAGCAGCCGGACAGCGAACACTGAAGCTTTCTTT
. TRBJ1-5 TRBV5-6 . CASSRGANSNQPQHF TGTGCCAGCAGCCGCGGTGCGAATAGCAATCAGCCCCAGCATTTT
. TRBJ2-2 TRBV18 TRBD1 CASSVGQGNPGELFF TGTGCCAGCTCAGTCGGACAGGGTAATCCCGGGGAGCTGTTTTTT
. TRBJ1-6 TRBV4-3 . CASSQDRRYVGSSYNSPLHF TGCGCCAGCAGCCAAGACCGAAGATATGTAGGGAGCTCCTATAATTCACCCCTCCACTTT
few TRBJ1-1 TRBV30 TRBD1 CAWSTTGRWDTEAFF TGTGCCTGGAGTACGACAGGGAGGTGGGACACTGAAGCTTTCTTT
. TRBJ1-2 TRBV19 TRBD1 CASSIGQGAINYGYTF TGTGCCAGTAGTATTGGACAGGGGGCGATTAACTATGGCTACACCTTC
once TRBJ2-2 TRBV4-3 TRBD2 CASSPQTSGGTNTGELFF TGCGCCAGCAGCCCCCAGACTAGCGGGGGAACGAACACCGGGGAGCTGTTTTTT
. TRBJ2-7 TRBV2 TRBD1 CASSQGATYEQYF TGTGCCAGCTCCCAGGGGGCGACCTACGAGCAGTACTTC
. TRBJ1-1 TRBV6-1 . CASHPRGSREAFF TGTGCCAGCCACCCCCGCGGGTCTAGGGAAGCTTTCTTT